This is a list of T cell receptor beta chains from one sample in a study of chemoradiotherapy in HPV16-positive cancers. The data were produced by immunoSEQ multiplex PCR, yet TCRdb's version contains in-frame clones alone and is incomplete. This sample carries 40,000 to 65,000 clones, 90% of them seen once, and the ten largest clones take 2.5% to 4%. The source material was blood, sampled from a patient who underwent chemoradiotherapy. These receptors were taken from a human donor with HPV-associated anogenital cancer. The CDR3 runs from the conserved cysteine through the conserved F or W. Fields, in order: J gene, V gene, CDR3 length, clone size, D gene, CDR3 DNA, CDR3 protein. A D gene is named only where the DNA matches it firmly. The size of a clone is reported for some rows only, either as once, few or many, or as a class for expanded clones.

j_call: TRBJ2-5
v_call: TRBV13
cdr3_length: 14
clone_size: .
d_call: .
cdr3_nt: TGTGCCAGCAGCTTAGAATCTAGAGATGCGACCCAGTACTTC
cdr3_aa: CASSLESRDATQYF

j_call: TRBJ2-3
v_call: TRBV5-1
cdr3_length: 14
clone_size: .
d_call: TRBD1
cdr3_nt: TGCGCCAGCAACCATCCGGGACAGGGAGATACGCAGTATTTT
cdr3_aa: CASNHPGQGDTQYF

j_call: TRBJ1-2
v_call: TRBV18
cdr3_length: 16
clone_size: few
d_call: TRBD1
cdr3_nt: TGTGCCAGCTCACCAGGGACAGGTAGAGCTAACTATGGCTACACCTTC
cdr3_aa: CASSPGTGRANYGYTF

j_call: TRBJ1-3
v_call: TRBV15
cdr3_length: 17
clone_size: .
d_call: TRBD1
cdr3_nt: TGTGCCACCAGCAGAGGGGCTGCCGGGACAGGGGGAAACACCATATATTTT
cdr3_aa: CATSRGAAGTGGNTIYF

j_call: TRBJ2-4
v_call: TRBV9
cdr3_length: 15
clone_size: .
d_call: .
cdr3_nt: TGTGCCAGCAGCCCCCGCGGGCGGACGGGGGACATTCAGTACTTC
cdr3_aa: CASSPRGRTGDIQYF

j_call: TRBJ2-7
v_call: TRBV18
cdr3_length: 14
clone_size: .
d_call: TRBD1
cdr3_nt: TGTGCCAGCTCACCACCGTGGACAGGGAACGAGCAGTACTTC
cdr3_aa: CASSPPWTGNEQYF

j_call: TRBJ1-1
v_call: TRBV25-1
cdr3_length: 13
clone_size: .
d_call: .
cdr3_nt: TGTGCCAGCCGCAGAAGGGGGAACACTGAAGCTTTCTTT
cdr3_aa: CASRRRGNTEAFF

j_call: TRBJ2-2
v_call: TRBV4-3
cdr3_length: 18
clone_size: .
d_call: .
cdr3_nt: TGCGCCAGCAGCCAAGATATGGTTCGGCGGTCGAACACCGGGGAGCTGTTTTTT
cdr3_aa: CASSQDMVRRSNTGELFF

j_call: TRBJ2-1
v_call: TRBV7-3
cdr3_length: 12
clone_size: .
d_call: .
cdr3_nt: TGTGCCAGCAGCCCGTCGTGGGGTGAGCAGTTCTTC
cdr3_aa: CASSPSWGEQFF

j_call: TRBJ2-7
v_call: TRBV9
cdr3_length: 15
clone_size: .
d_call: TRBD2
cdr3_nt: TGTGCCAGCAGCGCCCGAGGGCGGACTAGCGACGAGCAGTACTTC
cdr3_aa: CASSARGRTSDEQYF

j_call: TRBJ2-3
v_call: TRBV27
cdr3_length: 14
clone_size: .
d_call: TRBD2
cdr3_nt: TGTGCCAGCAGTCGTAGCGGGGGTTTCCAGGGGCAGTATTTT
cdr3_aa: CASSRSGGFQGQYF

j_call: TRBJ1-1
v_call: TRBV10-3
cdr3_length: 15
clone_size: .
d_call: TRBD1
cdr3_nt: TGTGCCATCAGTCCTACGACAGGGAGGAATACTGAAGCTTTCTTT
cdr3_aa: CAISPTTGRNTEAFF

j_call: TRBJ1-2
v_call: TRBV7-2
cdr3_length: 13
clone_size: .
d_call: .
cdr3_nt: TGTGCCAGCAGCCCCCGGATGGACTATGGCTACACCTTC
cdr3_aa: CASSPRMDYGYTF

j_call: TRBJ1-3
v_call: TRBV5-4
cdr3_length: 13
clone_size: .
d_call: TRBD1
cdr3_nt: TGTGCCAGCAGCGACAGGGGGGGAAACACCATATATTTT
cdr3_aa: CASSDRGGNTIYF

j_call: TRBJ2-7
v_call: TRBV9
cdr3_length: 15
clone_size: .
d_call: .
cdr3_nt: TGTGCCAGCAGCGTAGACGGGACTGGCTCCTACGAGCAGTACTTC
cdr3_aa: CASSVDGTGSYEQYF

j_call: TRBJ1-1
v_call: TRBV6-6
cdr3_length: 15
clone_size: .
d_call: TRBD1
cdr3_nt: TGTGCCAGCAGTTACTGGGGGACAGGCCGGAAAAGGGCTTTCTTT
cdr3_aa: CASSYWGTGRKRAFF

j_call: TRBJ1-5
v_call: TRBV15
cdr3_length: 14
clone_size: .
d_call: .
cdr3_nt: TGTGCCACCAGCAGAGTAGGGGCAGTACAGCCCCAGCATTTT
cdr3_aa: CATSRVGAVQPQHF

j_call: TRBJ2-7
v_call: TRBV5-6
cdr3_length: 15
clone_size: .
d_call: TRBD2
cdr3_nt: TGTGCCAGCAGCTTGACTAGCGGGCCTACCTACGAGCAGTACTTC
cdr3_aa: CASSLTSGPTYEQYF

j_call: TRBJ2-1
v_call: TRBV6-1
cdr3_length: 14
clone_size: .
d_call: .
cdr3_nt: TGTGCCAGCAGTGAAGGGCAGGGGTTCGATGAGCAGTTCTTC
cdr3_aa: CASSEGQGFDEQFF

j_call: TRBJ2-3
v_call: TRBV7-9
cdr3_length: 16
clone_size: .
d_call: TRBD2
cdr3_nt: TGTGCCAGCAGCTCGGTTCTAGCGGGAGTGGCAGATACGCAGTATTTT
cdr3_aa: CASSSVLAGVADTQYF

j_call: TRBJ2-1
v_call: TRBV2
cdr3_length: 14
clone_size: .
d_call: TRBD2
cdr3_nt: TGTGCCAGCATTTGGACTAGCGGGCGCAATGAGCAGTTCTTC
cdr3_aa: CASIWTSGRNEQFF

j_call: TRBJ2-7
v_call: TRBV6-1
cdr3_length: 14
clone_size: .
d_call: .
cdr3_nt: TGTGCCAGCAGAAGGGACATCCCCCCTTACGAGCAGTACTTC
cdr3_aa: CASRRDIPPYEQYF

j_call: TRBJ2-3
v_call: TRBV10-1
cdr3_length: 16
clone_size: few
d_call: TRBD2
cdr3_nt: TGCGCCAGCAGTGGCCGGACTAGCGGGGGAGCTGATACGCAGTATTTT
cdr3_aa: CASSGRTSGGADTQYF

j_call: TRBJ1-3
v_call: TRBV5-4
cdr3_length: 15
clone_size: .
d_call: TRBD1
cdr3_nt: TGTGCCAGCAGCCCGGGACAGGGAGTAGGAAACACCATATATTTT
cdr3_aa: CASSPGQGVGNTIYF

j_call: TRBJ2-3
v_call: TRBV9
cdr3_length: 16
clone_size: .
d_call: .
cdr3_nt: TGTGCCAGCAGCGTAGCCAGCGGGCTTAGCACAGATACGCAGTATTTT
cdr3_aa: CASSVASGLSTDTQYF

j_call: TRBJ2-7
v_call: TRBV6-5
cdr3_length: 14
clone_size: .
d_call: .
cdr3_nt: TGTGCCAGCAGTTACCCCCCAGAACCCTACGAGCAGTACTTC
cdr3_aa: CASSYPPEPYEQYF

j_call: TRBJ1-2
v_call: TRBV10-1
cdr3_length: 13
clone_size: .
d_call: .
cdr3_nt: TGCGCCAGCAGCTGGAACAGGGATAGTGGCTACACCTTC
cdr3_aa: CASSWNRDSGYTF

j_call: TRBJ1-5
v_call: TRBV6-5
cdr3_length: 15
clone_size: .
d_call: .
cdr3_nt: TGTGCCAGCAGCCCTCTTCAGGGGAGCAATCAGCCCCAGCATTTT
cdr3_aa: CASSPLQGSNQPQHF

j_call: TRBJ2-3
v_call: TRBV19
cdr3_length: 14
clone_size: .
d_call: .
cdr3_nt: TGTGCCAGTAAGGTGTCTGGAGCGTCAGATACGCAGTATTTT
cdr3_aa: CASKVSGASDTQYF

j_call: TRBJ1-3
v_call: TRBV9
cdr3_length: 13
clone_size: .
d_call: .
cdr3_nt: TGTGCCAGCAGCGTAGAGGCCTTAGGGACCATATATTTT
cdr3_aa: CASSVEALGTIYF

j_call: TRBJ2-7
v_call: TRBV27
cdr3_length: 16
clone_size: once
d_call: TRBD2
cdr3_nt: TGTGCCAGCAGTCCAGTGGGACTAGCGGTAGGTTACGAGCAGTACTTC
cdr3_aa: CASSPVGLAVGYEQYF

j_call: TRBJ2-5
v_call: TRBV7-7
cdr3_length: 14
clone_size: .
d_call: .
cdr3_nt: TGTGCCAGCAGCTTAGCGACCACAGCAGAGACCCAGTACTTC
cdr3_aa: CASSLATTAETQYF

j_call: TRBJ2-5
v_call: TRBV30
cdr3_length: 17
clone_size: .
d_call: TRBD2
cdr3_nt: TGTGCCTGGAGTGTACGAATGACGGGAGGGGTCCAAGAGACCCAGTACTTC
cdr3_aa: CAWSVRMTGGVQETQYF

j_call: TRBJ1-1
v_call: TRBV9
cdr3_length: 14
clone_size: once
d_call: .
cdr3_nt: TGTGCCAGCAGCGTACAGGTGGCAGGCCGTGAAGCTTTCTTT
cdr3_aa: CASSVQVAGREAFF

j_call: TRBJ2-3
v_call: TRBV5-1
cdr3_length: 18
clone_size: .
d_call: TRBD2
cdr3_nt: TGCGCCAGCAGCTTGGGTAGCGGGAGTCGGTCGAGTGCAGATACGCAGTATTTT
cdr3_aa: CASSLGSGSRSSADTQYF

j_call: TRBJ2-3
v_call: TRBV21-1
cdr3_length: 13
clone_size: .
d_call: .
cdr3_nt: TGTGCCAGCCCCAAAAAAAGCACAGATACGCAGTATTTT
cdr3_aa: CASPKKSTDTQYF

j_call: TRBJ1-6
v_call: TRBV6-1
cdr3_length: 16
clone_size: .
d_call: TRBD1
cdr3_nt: TGTGCCAGCAGTGGTCCCGGGACAGGGGGTAATTCACCCCTCCACTTT
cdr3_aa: CASSGPGTGGNSPLHF

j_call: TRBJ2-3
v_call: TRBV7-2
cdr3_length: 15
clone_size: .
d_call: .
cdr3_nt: TGTGCCAGCAGCTTAGGTACCTACAGCACAGATACGCAGTATTTT
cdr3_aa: CASSLGTYSTDTQYF

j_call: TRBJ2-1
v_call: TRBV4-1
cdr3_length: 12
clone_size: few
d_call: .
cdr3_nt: TGCGCCAGCAGCCAAGATGGGAATGAGCAGTTCTTC
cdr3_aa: CASSQDGNEQFF

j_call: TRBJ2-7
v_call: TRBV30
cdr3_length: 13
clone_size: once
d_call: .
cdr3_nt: TGTGCCTGGTCTCCCAGGGGGGTCTACGAGCAGTACTTC
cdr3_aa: CAWSPRGVYEQYF

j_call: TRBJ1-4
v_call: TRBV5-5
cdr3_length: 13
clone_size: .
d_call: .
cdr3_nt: TGTGCCAGCAGCTCCGGAGGGAGGGAAAAACTGTTTTTT
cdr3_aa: CASSSGGREKLFF